Sequencing of this T cell receptor beta chain was carried out in a study of blood T cell repertoires in COVID-19. Study background: Samples taken during acute and convalescent COVID-19 were collected in the United States, Italy and Spain. T cells, B-cell-depleted T cells, or PBMCs provided the cDNA or gDNA that served as material.

Germline-derived CDR1 and CDR2 are MGHRA and YSYEKL. Trimming cost V 4 bases and J 6 bases, with 16 bases left between them. This CDR3 spans 16 amino acids. This clone was detected only a few times. In the source study's methods: Estimates of nucleated cell counts were drawn from the amplification of reference gene primers. The table came from immunoSEQ multiplex PCR; TCRdb's copy has only in-frame clones and leaves some out. V and J calls and clone size are given by that table; D and trimming were obtained from the DNA. Of approximately 380,000 clones in the sample, about 85% are singletons; the top ten hold roughly 3.9%.

This rearrangement joins TRBV4-1 to TRBJ1-6; D perhaps matches TRBD1 (6 bases). The TCR sequence derives from a woman aged 18-35 years with acute or convalescent COVID-19. Sequenced sample: peripheral blood. CDR3 residues: CASSPFPTGSNSPLHF. The CDR3 DNA follows: TGCGCCAGCAGCCCATTCCCCACAGGGAGTAATTCACCCCTCCACTTT.